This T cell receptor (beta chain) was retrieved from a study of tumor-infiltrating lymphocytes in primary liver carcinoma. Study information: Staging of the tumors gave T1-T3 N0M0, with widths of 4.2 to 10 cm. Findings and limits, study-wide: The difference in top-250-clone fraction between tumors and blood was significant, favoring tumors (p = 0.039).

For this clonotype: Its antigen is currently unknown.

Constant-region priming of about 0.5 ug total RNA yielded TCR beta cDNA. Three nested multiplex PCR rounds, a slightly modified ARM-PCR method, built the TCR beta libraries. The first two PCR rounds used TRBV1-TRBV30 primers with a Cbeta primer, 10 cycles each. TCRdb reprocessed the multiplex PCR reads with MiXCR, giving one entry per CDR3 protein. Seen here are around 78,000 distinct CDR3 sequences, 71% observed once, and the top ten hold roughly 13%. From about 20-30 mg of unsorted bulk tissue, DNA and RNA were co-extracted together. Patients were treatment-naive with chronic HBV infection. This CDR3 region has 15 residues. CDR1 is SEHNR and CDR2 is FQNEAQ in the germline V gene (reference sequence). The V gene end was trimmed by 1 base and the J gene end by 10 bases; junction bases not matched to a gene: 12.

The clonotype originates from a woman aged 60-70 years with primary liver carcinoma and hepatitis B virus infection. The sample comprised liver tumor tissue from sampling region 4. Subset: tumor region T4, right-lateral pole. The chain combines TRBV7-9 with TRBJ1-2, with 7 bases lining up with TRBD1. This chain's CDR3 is CASSLGMEGASDYTF. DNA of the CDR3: TGTGCCAGCAGCTTAGGGATGGAGGGGGCAAGTGACTACACCTTC.